A selection of T cell receptor beta chains follows, all from one sample in a study of cytomegalovirus exposure and HLA in healthy donors. Sequencing used immunoSEQ multiplex PCR; TCRdb keeps in-frame clones, though not all of them. The sample holds some 76,000 clones; 86% are singletons and the top ten take 2%. Sample: PBMCs. These receptor sequences come from a woman aged 30 to 39 in good health and CMV-seronegative. Each CDR3 is given with its conserved first and last residue. A D gene is named only where the DNA matches it firmly. Clone size is not always given. Where it is, it says once, few, many or a class for expanded clones.

v_gene: TRBV5-1; d_gene: TRBD2; j_gene: TRBJ2-3; abundance: -; CDR3nt: TGCGCCAGCAGCTTGGGACTAGCGGGAGAGTCCGTGGATACGCAGTATTTT; CDR3aa: CASSLGLAGESVDTQYF
v_gene: TRBV11-2; d_gene: -; j_gene: TRBJ2-7; abundance: -; CDR3nt: TGTGCCAGCAGCTTAGTAATTTCCGGGACACTCCTACACGGGCAGTACTTC; CDR3aa: CASSLVISGTLLHGQYF
v_gene: TRBV11-2; d_gene: -; j_gene: TRBJ2-1; abundance: once; CDR3nt: TGTGCCAGCAGCTTAGTCGCGTGGAATGAGCAGTTCTTC; CDR3aa: CASSLVAWNEQFF
v_gene: TRBV6-1; d_gene: TRBD1; j_gene: TRBJ2-7; abundance: -; CDR3nt: TGTGCCAGCAGTGAAGGGGGACAGGGGTTAGTTTCCTACGAGCAGTACTTC; CDR3aa: CASSEGGQGLVSYEQYF
v_gene: TRBV29-1; d_gene: TRBD1; j_gene: TRBJ2-1; abundance: -; CDR3nt: TGCAGCGTTTATGACAGGGGCCATGAGCAGTTCTTC; CDR3aa: CSVYDRGHEQFF
v_gene: TRBV19; d_gene: -; j_gene: TRBJ2-1; abundance: -; CDR3nt: TGTGCCAGCAGGACACTGAGCTCCTACAATGAGCAGTTCTTC; CDR3aa: CASRTLSSYNEQFF
v_gene: TRBV19; d_gene: -; j_gene: TRBJ2-2; abundance: -; CDR3nt: TGTGCCAGTAATCGAGGCACCGGGGAGCTGTTTTTT; CDR3aa: CASNRGTGELFF
v_gene: TRBV5-1; d_gene: TRBD2; j_gene: TRBJ2-1; abundance: -; CDR3nt: TGCGCCAGCAGCTTGACAGCTAGCGGGGACAATGAGCAGTTCTTC; CDR3aa: CASSLTASGDNEQFF
v_gene: TRBV28; d_gene: TRBD1; j_gene: TRBJ1-2; abundance: -; CDR3nt: TGTGCCGGCCAAAGGACAGGGGATGGCTACACCTTC; CDR3aa: CAGQRTGDGYTF
v_gene: TRBV4-2; d_gene: -; j_gene: TRBJ2-2; abundance: once; CDR3nt: TGTGCCAGCAGCCAAGATCCCCTAGTCACCGGGGAGCTGTTTTTT; CDR3aa: CASSQDPLVTGELFF
v_gene: TRBV10-3; d_gene: TRBD2; j_gene: TRBJ2-5; abundance: -; CDR3nt: TGTGCCATCAGTGGCTCCCCGCGGGCTAGCGGGCGTCAAGAGACCCAGTACTTC; CDR3aa: CAISGSPRASGRQETQYF
v_gene: TRBV28; d_gene: TRBD2; j_gene: TRBJ2-7; abundance: -; CDR3nt: TGTGCCAGCACCCCGGTCGGGGGGAACTCCTACGAGCAGTACTTC; CDR3aa: CASTPVGGNSYEQYF
v_gene: TRBV23-1; d_gene: TRBD1; j_gene: TRBJ2-2; abundance: -; CDR3nt: TGCGCCAGCAGTCAAGCACTTAACTCCGGGACAGGGTTGCGGGAGCTGTTTTTT; CDR3aa: CASSQALNSGTGLRELFF
v_gene: TRBV4-3; d_gene: -; j_gene: TRBJ2-3; abundance: -; CDR3nt: TGCGCCAGCAGCCAAGAGGGACAACGCACAGATACGCAGTATTTT; CDR3aa: CASSQEGQRTDTQYF
v_gene: TRBV27; d_gene: TRBD1; j_gene: TRBJ1-4; abundance: once; CDR3nt: TGTGCCAGCAGTTTGACAGGGATAAATGAAAAACTGTTTTTT; CDR3aa: CASSLTGINEKLFF
v_gene: TRBV7-9; d_gene: -; j_gene: TRBJ1-1; abundance: -; CDR3nt: TGTGCCAGCAGCATGGGGGCTGGAGCTTTCTTT; CDR3aa: CASSMGAGAFF
v_gene: TRBV4-1; d_gene: -; j_gene: TRBJ2-2; abundance: -; CDR3nt: TGCGCCAGCAGCCAGGGCAGATACACCGGGGAGCTGTTTTTT; CDR3aa: CASSQGRYTGELFF
v_gene: TRBV7-2; d_gene: -; j_gene: TRBJ2-7; abundance: once; CDR3nt: TGTGCCAGCAGCTTAGTCCCTAGGGGGAACTACGAGCAGTACTTC; CDR3aa: CASSLVPRGNYEQYF
v_gene: TRBV10-3; d_gene: TRBD1; j_gene: TRBJ2-7; abundance: -; CDR3nt: TGTGCCACCCAGACAGGGGGCTACGAGCAGTACTTC; CDR3aa: CATQTGGYEQYF
v_gene: TRBV11-2; d_gene: -; j_gene: TRBJ1-2; abundance: -; CDR3nt: TGTGCCAGCAGCTTATTAAACAGGCTCTATGGCTACACCTTC; CDR3aa: CASSLLNRLYGYTF
v_gene: TRBV4-1; d_gene: -; j_gene: TRBJ1-2; abundance: -; CDR3nt: TGCGCCAGCAGCCAGGAAACAGGGAACTATGGCTACACCTTC; CDR3aa: CASSQETGNYGYTF
v_gene: TRBV12-5; d_gene: TRBD1; j_gene: TRBJ2-1; abundance: -; CDR3nt: TGTGCTAGTGGTTTGGTAGGGACAGGGGGCGGCGAGCAGTTCTTC; CDR3aa: CASGLVGTGGGEQFF
v_gene: TRBV2; d_gene: -; j_gene: TRBJ1-1; abundance: -; CDR3nt: TGTGCCAGCAGGACAGAGGTTGAAGCTTTCTTT; CDR3aa: CASRTEVEAFF
v_gene: TRBV6-6; d_gene: TRBD2; j_gene: TRBJ2-3; abundance: -; CDR3nt: TGTGCCAGCAGTGCCAGCGGGAGAGGTACAGATACGCAGTATTTT; CDR3aa: CASSASGRGTDTQYF
v_gene: TRBV10-1; d_gene: TRBD2; j_gene: TRBJ2-1; abundance: -; CDR3nt: TGCGCCAGCAGTAGCGGGAGGTCGGGTGAGCAGTTCTTC; CDR3aa: CASSSGRSGEQFF
v_gene: TRBV28; d_gene: -; j_gene: TRBJ1-5; abundance: -; CDR3nt: TGTGCCAGCAGTTTAGGGGGCGAGAGCAATCAGCCCCAGCATTTT; CDR3aa: CASSLGGESNQPQHF
v_gene: TRBV19; d_gene: -; j_gene: TRBJ2-5; abundance: -; CDR3nt: TGTGCCAGTAGTGTCGGCATAGGTGGAGACGCCCAGTACTTC; CDR3aa: CASSVGIGGDAQYF
v_gene: TRBV6-6; d_gene: TRBD1; j_gene: TRBJ2-2; abundance: -; CDR3nt: TGTGCCAGCAGTTACGACGACAGGGAAACCGGGGAGCTGTTTTTT; CDR3aa: CASSYDDRETGELFF
v_gene: TRBV27; d_gene: -; j_gene: TRBJ2-3; abundance: -; CDR3nt: TGTGCCAGCAGTTTCGGAGATACGCAGTATTTT; CDR3aa: CASSFGDTQYF
v_gene: TRBV7-8; d_gene: TRBD1; j_gene: TRBJ2-5; abundance: -; CDR3nt: TGTGCCAGCAGGAGACAGGGATCGTCGGAGACCCAGTACTTC; CDR3aa: CASRRQGSSETQYF
v_gene: TRBV28; d_gene: TRBD1; j_gene: TRBJ1-5; abundance: -; CDR3nt: TGTGCCAGCAGCGTTTATGGTGGACAGGGGAGCCATCAGCCCCAGCATTTT; CDR3aa: CASSVYGGQGSHQPQHF
v_gene: TRBV5-6; d_gene: -; j_gene: TRBJ2-3; abundance: -; CDR3nt: TGTGCCAGCAGCTACCCCGGGGATACGCAGTATTTT; CDR3aa: CASSYPGDTQYF
v_gene: TRBV11-2; d_gene: TRBD2; j_gene: TRBJ2-3; abundance: -; CDR3nt: TGTGCCAGCAGCTTGCTTGGCAGGACTAGGTTGACAGATACGCAGTATTTT; CDR3aa: CASSLLGRTRLTDTQYF
v_gene: TRBV5-6; d_gene: TRBD1; j_gene: TRBJ1-2; abundance: -; CDR3nt: TGTGCCAGCAGCTTGGTACGACAGGGGGGCAACTATGGCTACACCTTC; CDR3aa: CASSLVRQGGNYGYTF
v_gene: TRBV7-7; d_gene: TRBD1; j_gene: TRBJ1-1; abundance: -; CDR3nt: TGTGCTAGCAGCTTTAGGGGGCTGACGACTGAAGCTTTCTTT; CDR3aa: CASSFRGLTTEAFF